This T cell receptor (beta chain) was sequenced during a study of beta chain features in type 1 diabetes. General study findings and limits: Type 1 diabetes patients had moderately but significantly shorter TCRB CDR3s in all four CD4+ subsets.

This clone was observed a few times. Its matching antigen is unknown. All of the isolated RNA was reverse transcribed, so expressed TCRB transcripts were sequenced. Some clones are missing from TCRdb's copy, which holds only in-frame ones; the method was immunoSEQ multiplex PCR. The table lists under 350,000 clones, roughly 25% of them singletons. This sequence was found in a woman in her 30s with type 1 diabetes. The sample consisted of naive CD4+ T cells from blood.

CDR3 sequence reads: CASSRRAGDYNYGYTF. As DNA, the CDR3 is TGTGCCAGCAGCCGACGGGCAGGGGACTACAACTATGGCTACACCTTC. V and J are TRBV7-9 and TRBJ1-2; tentatively, D is TRBD1 (6 bases). The CDR3 length is 16 residues. V gave up 5 bases and J gave up 2 bases, with 18 bases separating them. Looked up from germline, CDR1 is SEHNR and CDR2 is FQNEAQ (reference sequence).